Described below is a single T cell receptor beta chain sequence and its context. Antigen unknown. Healthy HIV-negative adults with no recent acute infections or vaccinations were recruited as donors. Sequencing used immunoSEQ multiplex PCR; TCRdb keeps in-frame clones, though not all of them. The sample has about 1.5 million clones, under 99% seen once. V dropped 5 bases and J dropped 6 bases, with 17 bases sitting between them. The V gene's germline CDR1 is SGHTA and CDR2 FQGNSA. The CDR3 contains 15 residues. This sample was included in a study of shared clonotypes between healthy human individuals. Findings and limits, study-wide: Against clonotypes common to all four donors, non-shared ones had lower generation probabilities.

Sequenced sample: naive CD4+ T cells sorted from blood. Noted subset: CD45RA+ positively selected. This TCR came from a man aged 25-40 years in good health. This chain uses TRBV7-2 with TRBJ2-1; D may be TRBD1 or TRBD2 (5 bases each). The CDR3 reads CASSPRDSRGNEQFF. CDR3 in DNA: TGTGCCAGCAGCCCTAGAGATTCGAGGGGCAATGAGCAGTTCTTC.